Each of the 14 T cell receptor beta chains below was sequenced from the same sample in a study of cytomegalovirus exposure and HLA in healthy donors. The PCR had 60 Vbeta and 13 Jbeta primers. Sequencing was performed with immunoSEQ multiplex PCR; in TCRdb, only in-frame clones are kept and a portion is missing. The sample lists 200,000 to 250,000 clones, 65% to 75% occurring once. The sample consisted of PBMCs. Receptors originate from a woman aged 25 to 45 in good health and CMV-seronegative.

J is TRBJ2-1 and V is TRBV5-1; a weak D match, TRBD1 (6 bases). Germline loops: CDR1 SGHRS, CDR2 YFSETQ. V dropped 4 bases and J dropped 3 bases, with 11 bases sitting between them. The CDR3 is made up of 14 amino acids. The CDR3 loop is CASSLRDNYNEQFF. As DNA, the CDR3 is TGCGCCAGCAGCCTGAGGGACAACTACAATGAGCAGTTCTTC.

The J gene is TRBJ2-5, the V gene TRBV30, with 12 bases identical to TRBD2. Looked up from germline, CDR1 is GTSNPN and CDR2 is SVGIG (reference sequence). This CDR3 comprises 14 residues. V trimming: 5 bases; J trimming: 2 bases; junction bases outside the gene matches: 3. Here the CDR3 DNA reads TGTGCCTGGGGCCTAGCGGGGGGGCAAGAGACCCAGTACTTC. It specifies CAWGLAGGQETQYF. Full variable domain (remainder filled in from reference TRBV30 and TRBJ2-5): SQTIHQWPATLVQPVGSPLSLECTVEGTSNPNLYWYRQAAGRGLQLLFYSVGIGQISSEVPQNLSASRPQDRQFILSSKKLLLSDSGFYLCAWGLAGGQETQYFGPGTRLLVL.

CDR3 amino acids: CASSLGGSQETQYF. DNA of the CDR3: TGTGCCAGCAGCCTAGGAGGAAGCCAAGAGACCCAGTACTTC. This chain uses TRBV6-6 with TRBJ2-5; possibly TRBD2 for D (5 bases). Per the germline V gene, CDR1 is MNHNY and CDR2 is SVGAGI (reference sequence). This CDR3 region has 14 residues. Deletions cut 6 bases from V and 1 base from J, with 12 bases between.

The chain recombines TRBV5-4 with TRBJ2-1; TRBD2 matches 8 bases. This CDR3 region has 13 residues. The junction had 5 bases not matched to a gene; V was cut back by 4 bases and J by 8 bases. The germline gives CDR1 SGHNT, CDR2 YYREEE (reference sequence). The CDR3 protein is CASSPWTSHEQFF. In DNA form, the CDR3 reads TGTGCCAGCAGCCCCTGGACTAGCCATGAGCAGTTCTTC.

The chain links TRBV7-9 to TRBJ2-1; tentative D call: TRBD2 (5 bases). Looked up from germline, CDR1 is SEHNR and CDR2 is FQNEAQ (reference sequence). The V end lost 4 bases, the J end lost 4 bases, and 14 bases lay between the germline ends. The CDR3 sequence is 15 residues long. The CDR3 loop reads CASSSGLEPYNEQFF. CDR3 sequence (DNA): TGTGCCAGCAGCTCAGGACTGGAACCTTACAATGAGCAGTTCTTC. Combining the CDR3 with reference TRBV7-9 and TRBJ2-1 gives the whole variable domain DTGVSQNPRHKITKRGQNVTFRCDPISEHNRLYWYRQTLGQGPEFLTYFQNEAQLEKSRLLSDRFSAERPKGSFSTLEIQRTEQGDSAMYLCASSSGLEPYNEQFFGPGTRLTVL.

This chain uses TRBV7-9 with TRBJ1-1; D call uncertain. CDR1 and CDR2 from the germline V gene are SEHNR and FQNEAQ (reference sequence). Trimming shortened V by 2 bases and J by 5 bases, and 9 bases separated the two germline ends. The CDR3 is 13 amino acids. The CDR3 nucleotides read TGTGCCAGCAGCTTAACCGGGATTACTGAAGCTTTCTTT. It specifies CASSLTGITEAFF.

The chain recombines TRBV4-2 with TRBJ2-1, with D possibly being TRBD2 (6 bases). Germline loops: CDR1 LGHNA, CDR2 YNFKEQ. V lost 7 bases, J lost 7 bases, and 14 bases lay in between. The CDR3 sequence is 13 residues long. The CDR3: CASTYGGGNEQFF. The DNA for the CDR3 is TGTGCCAGCACTTACGGTGGGGGGAATGAGCAGTTCTTC.

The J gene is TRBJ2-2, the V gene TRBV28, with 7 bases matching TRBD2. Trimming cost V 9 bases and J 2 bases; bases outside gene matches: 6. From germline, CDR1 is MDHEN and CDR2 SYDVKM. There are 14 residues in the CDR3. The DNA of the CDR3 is TGTGCCAGTGGGACTACCTCAAACACCGGGGAGCTGTTTTTT. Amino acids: CASGTTSNTGELFF.

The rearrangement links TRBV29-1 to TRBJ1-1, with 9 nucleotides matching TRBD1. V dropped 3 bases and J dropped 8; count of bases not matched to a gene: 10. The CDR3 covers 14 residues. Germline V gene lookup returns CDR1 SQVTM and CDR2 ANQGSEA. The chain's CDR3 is CSVDPTGQGSEAFF. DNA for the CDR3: TGCAGCGTTGACCCTACGGGACAGGGTTCAGAAGCTTTCTTT.

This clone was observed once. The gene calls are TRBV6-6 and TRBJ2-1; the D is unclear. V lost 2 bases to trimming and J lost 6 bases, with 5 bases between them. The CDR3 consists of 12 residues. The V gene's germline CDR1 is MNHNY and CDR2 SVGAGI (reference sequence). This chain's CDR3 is CASSYPCNEQFF. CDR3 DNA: TGTGCCAGCAGTTACCCCTGCAATGAGCAGTTCTTC.

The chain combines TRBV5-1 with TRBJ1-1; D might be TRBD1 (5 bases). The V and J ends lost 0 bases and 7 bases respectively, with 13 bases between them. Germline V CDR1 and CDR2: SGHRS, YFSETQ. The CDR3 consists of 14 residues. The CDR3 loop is CASSLVEGEGEAFF. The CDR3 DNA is TGCGCCAGCAGCTTGGTTGAAGGGGAGGGTGAAGCTTTCTTT. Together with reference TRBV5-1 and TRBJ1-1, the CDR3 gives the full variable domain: KAGVTQTPRYLIKTRGQQVTLSCSPISGHRSVSWYQQTPGQGLQFLFEYFSETQRNKGNFPGRFSGRQFSNSRSEMNVSTLELGDSALYLCASSLVEGEGEAFFGQGTRLTVV.

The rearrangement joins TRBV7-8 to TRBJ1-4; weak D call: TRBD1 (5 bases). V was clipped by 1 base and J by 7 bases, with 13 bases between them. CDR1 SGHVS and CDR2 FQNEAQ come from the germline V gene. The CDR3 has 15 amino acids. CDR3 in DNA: TGTGCCAGCAGCTTAGGTCGGCAGGGCGTTGAAAAACTGTTTTTT. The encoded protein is CASSLGRQGVEKLFF.

The CDR3 loop reads CASSQDRQGWEQYF. The CDR3 DNA is TGTGCCAGCAGCCAAGATCGGCAGGGGTGGGAGCAGTACTTC. This chain uses TRBV14 with TRBJ2-7; D might be TRBD1 (6 bases). Germline values: CDR1 SGHDN, CDR2 FVKESK. CDR3 length equals 14 residues. With 0 bases removed from V and 7 bases from J, the gap between germline ends came to 13 bases. The whole variable domain, filled in from reference TRBV14 and TRBJ2-7, reads EAGVTQFPSHSVIEKGQTVTLRCDPISGHDNLYWYRRVMGKEIKFLLHFVKESKQDESGMPNNRFLAERTGGTYSTLKVQPAELEDSGVYFCASSQDRQGWEQYFGPGTRLTVT.

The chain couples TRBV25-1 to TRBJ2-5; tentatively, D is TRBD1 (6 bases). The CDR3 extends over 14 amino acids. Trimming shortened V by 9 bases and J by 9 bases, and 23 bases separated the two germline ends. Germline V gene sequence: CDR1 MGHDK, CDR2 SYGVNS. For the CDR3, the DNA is TGTGCCAGTCGATCCTCCCGGTACGAGGGGGCCCAGTACTTC. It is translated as CASRSSRYEGAQYF.